The 22 T cell receptor beta chains below all came from one sample that was sequenced in a study of a mutant IDH1 vaccine in newly diagnosed glioma. This table comes from immunoSEQ multiplex PCR, and its TCRdb copy is limited to in-frame clones, with some not included. Seen here are 40,000 to 45,000 clones, 81% observed once, and the top ten hold around 4.5%. Time point of the sample: week 35, safety follow-up. Each dose delivered 300 ug of mutant IDH1 20-mer peptide subcutaneously with imiquimod. Which antigens these TCRs recognize remains unknown. Sequencing was performed on PBMCs, taken from a glioma patient whose treatment included an IDH1 peptide vaccine. The receptors derive from a woman aged 40 to 50 with glioma. Some clones in this sample may be carry-over from other donors' samples.

The chain links TRBV5-4 to TRBJ1-1; 7 bases agree with TRBD1. With V trimmed by 3 bases and J by 8 bases, 4 bases remained unmatched. The germline V gene encodes CDR1 SGHNT and CDR2 YYREEE (reference sequence). There are 12 residues in the CDR3. In DNA form, the CDR3 reads TGTGCCAGCAGCTCACAGGGGTTCGAAGCTTTCTTT. Its protein product is CASSSQGFEAFF.

The chain uses TRBV9 and TRBJ2-3; D is perhaps TRBD2 (5 bases). The CDR3 length is 14 residues. V lost 2 bases and J 4 bases, leaving 11 bases between the germline ends. Germline V gives CDR1 SGDLS, CDR2 YYNGEE. CDR3 bases: TGTGCCAGCAGCGTTGACCTAGCAGCAGATACGCAGTATTTT. Its translation is CASSVDLAADTQYF.

This clone was recorded only once. V and J are TRBV7-2 and TRBJ2-7; tentatively, D is TRBD1 or TRBD2 (6 bases each). CDR1 SGHTA and CDR2 FQGNSA come from the germline V gene. This CDR3 has 15 amino acids. V lost 5 bases and J lost 2, with 16 bases in between. For the CDR3, the DNA is TGTGCCAGCAGCCCATCAAGGGGGGAGCCCTACGAGCAGTACTTC. This sequence encodes CASSPSRGEPYEQYF. Full variable domain (remainder filled in from reference TRBV7-2 and TRBJ2-7): GAGVSQSPSNKVTEKGKDVELRCDPISGHTALYWYRQSLGQGLEFLIYFQGNSAPDKSGLPSDRFSAERTGGSVSTLTIQRTQQEDSAVYLCASSPSRGEPYEQYFGPGTRLTVT.

The rearrangement uses TRBV7-2 and TRBJ2-3, with 10 positions matching TRBD2. CDR3 length equals 16 residues. CDR1 SGHTA and CDR2 FQGNSA come from the germline V gene. V was clipped by 4 bases and J by 4 bases; unmatched bases: 8. The CDR3 DNA reads TGTGCCAGCAGCTCGATAAGGAGCGGGGGGGCAGATACGCAGTATTTT. This codes for CASSSIRSGGADTQYF.

V is TRBV9 and J is TRBJ2-2; TRBD1 aligns across 7 bases. The germline V gene encodes CDR1 SGDLS and CDR2 YYNGEE. The CDR3 is 17 amino acids. Trimming at V came to 4 bases and at J to 3 bases, leaving 12 bases not matched to a gene. The chain's CDR3 is CASSTSQQGPYTGELFF. The CDR3, as DNA: TGTGCCAGCAGCACAAGTCAACAGGGGCCCTACACCGGGGAGCTGTTTTTT.

The chain couples TRBV9 to TRBJ1-1; tentative D call: TRBD1 (6 bases). Germline CDR1 is SGDLS and CDR2 is YYNGEE. The CDR3 contains 14 residues. V was clipped by 4 bases and J by 4 bases, with 14 bases between them. CDR3 nucleotides: TGTGCCAGCAGCCCCTTACAGGGACCCACTGAAGCTTTCTTT. Translated: CASSPLQGPTEAFF. Complete variable domain (other parts from reference TRBV9 and TRBJ1-1): DSGVTQTPKHLITATGQRVTLRCSPRSGDLSVYWYQQSLDQGLQFLIQYYNGEERAKGNILERFSAQQFPDLHSELNLSSLELGDSALYFCASSPLQGPTEAFFGQGTRLTVV.

This chain joins TRBV5-1 and TRBJ2-5, with D perhaps assigned TRBD1 or TRBD2 (5 bases each). Trimming pared 5 bases from V and 5 bases from J, leaving 16 bases between. Germline assignment: CDR1 SGHRS and CDR2 YFSETQ. CDR3 length equals 14 residues. CDR3 nucleotide sequence: TGCGCCAGCAGATTTGGGTCGGGGCTGGAGACCCAGTACTTC. Its protein product is CASRFGSGLETQYF.

The rearrangement uses TRBV4-1 and TRBJ2-5; TRBD2 matches 7 bases. The CDR3 is 17 amino acids. Trimming removed 0 bases from V and 7 bases from J; junction bases left unmatched: 14. Germline CDR1 is MGHRA and CDR2 is YSYEKL. The chain's CDR3 is CASSQEAPTPGGGTQYF. CDR3 in DNA: TGCGCCAGCAGCCAAGAGGCACCCACCCCGGGGGGAGGGACCCAGTACTTC.

V gene TRBV5-1 combines with J gene TRBJ2-7, with D perhaps matching TRBD2 (5 bases). The CDR3 consists of 18 residues. The V end was cut by 5 bases, the J end by 2 bases, with 26 bases between. Germline assignment: CDR1 SGHRS and CDR2 YFSETQ. In DNA, the CDR3 is TGCGCCAGCAGGGCAAACCCAATAGCGTTCCGTGGGACCTACGAGCAGTACTTC. The encoded protein is CASRANPIAFRGTYEQYF.

The chain employs TRBV2 and TRBJ2-2; unclear D gene. V dropped 8 bases and J dropped 6 bases, with 7 bases sitting between them. Germline values: CDR1 SNHLY, CDR2 FYNNEI. This CDR3 has 11 amino acids. The CDR3 sequence is CASSSAGELFF. CDR3 sequence (DNA): TGTGCCAGCTCGTCCGCCGGGGAGCTGTTTTTT.

J is TRBJ2-3 and V is TRBV29-1; D is ambiguous. The CDR3 covers 12 residues. V lost 2 bases and J 6 bases, leaving 9 bases between the germline ends. Germline CDR1 SQVTM, CDR2 ANQGSEA. The CDR3 sequence: CSVELVGDTQYF. The CDR3 bases are TGCAGCGTTGAACTTGTGGGGGATACGCAGTATTTT.

V gene TRBV4-3 combines with J gene TRBJ2-5; D might be TRBD2 (6 bases). The CDR3 has 18 amino acids. CDR1 LGHNA and CDR2 YSLEER come from the germline V gene. V lost 1 base to trimming and J lost 5 bases, with 23 bases between them. The DNA of the CDR3 is TGCGCCAGCAGCCAAGGGGCCATGGACTATCCCGCCGGGGAGACCCAGTACTTC. Protein: CASSQGAMDYPAGETQYF.

This chain uses TRBV9 with TRBJ1-1; unclear D gene. The CDR3 is made up of 12 amino acids. CDR1 and CDR2 (germline): SGDLS, YYNGEE. V lost 1 base, J lost 7 bases, and 8 bases lay in between. Here the CDR3 DNA reads TGTGCCAGCAGCGTAACGACCGATGAAGCTTTCTTT. This codes for CASSVTTDEAFF.

V gene TRBV7-2 combines with J gene TRBJ2-2; perhaps TRBD1 as D (6 bases). This CDR3 region has 15 residues. Trimming pared 2 bases from V and 6 bases from J, leaving 13 bases between. Germline V gene lookup returns CDR1 SGHTA and CDR2 FQGNSA. The CDR3 coding sequence is TGTGCCAGCAGCTTACTTGGGGGCCCGGCCGGGGAGCTGTTTTTT. Amino acids: CASSLLGGPAGELFF.

V gene TRBV7-6 combines with J gene TRBJ2-3; 10 bases match TRBD2. The germline CDR1 and CDR2 sequences are SGHVS and FNYEAQ. Germline trimming cut 2 bases from V and 4 bases from J; bases unmatched to any gene: 6. The CDR3 extends over 16 amino acids. CDR3 nucleotide sequence: TGTGCCAGCAGCTTAACCCCAAGCGGGGGGGCAGATACGCAGTATTTT. Its translation is CASSLTPSGGADTQYF. Full variable domain (outside the CDR3, taken from reference TRBV7-6 and TRBJ2-3): GAGVSQSPRYKVTKRGQDVALRCDPISGHVSLYWYRQALGQGPEFLTYFNYEAQQDKSGLPNDRFSAERPEGSISTLTIQRTEQRDSAMYRCASSLTPSGGADTQYFGPGTRLTVL.

CDR3 nucleotide sequence: TGTGCCAGCAGTCCCTACTTGACCGGGGAGCTGTTTTTT. This codes for CASSPYLTGELFF. The J gene is TRBJ2-2, the V gene TRBV27; D remains unclear. Trimming took 5 bases from V and 5 from J, leaving 9 bases between them. Germline CDR1 MNHEY, CDR2 SMNVEV (reference sequence). The length of the CDR3 is 13 residues.

The CDR3 bases are TGCGCCAGCAGCCTGGAGGGGGCAAGCAATGAGCAGTTCTTC. Its protein product is CASSLEGASNEQFF. The chain has TRBV5-1 and TRBJ2-1, with a weak D call TRBD1 (7 bases). The V end lost 4 bases, the J end lost 6 bases, and 14 bases lay between the germline ends. This CDR3 contains 14 residues. The germline V gene encodes CDR1 SGHRS and CDR2 YFSETQ. The whole variable domain, filled in from reference TRBV5-1 and TRBJ2-1, reads KAGVTQTPRYLIKTRGQQVTLSCSPISGHRSVSWYQQTPGQGLQFLFEYFSETQRNKGNFPGRFSGRQFSNSRSEMNVSTLELGDSALYLCASSLEGASNEQFFGPGTRLTVL.

This clone turned up a few times. This sequence joins TRBV28 and TRBJ1-5, with 8 bases matching TRBD1. V dropped 5 bases and J dropped 3; count of bases not matched to a gene: 9. This CDR3 is 16 amino acids long. CDR1 and CDR2 (germline): MDHEN, SYDVKM. CDR3 DNA sequence: TGTGCCAGCAGTACCAGTACCAGGGGGCTCAATCAGCCCCAGCATTTT. Encoded protein: CASSTSTRGLNQPQHF.

The chain couples TRBV4-1 to TRBJ2-7, with 7 bases aligning to TRBD2. The CDR3 totals 16 residues. Trimming at V came to 0 bases and at J to 2 bases, leaving 7 bases not matched to a gene. CDR1 MGHRA and CDR2 YSYEKL come from the germline V gene. Here the CDR3 DNA reads TGCGCCAGCAGCCAAGATCGCGGGGGTAGAACCTACGAGCAGTACTTC. The encoded protein is CASSQDRGGRTYEQYF.

The chain employs TRBV7-6 and TRBJ1-4; D unclear. Germline V lookup: CDR1 SGHVS, CDR2 FNYEAQ. The CDR3 is 14 amino acids. Trimming took off 5 bases at V and 7 bases at J, with 14 bases between the two ends. The CDR3 is CASSPGAGVEKLFF. The CDR3 nucleotides read TGTGCCAGCAGCCCCGGCGCTGGCGTTGAAAAACTGTTTTTT. The variable domain in full, with the rest retrieved from reference TRBV7-6 and TRBJ1-4, is GAGVSQSPRYKVTKRGQDVALRCDPISGHVSLYWYRQALGQGPEFLTYFNYEAQQDKSGLPNDRFSAERPEGSISTLTIQRTEQRDSAMYRCASSPGAGVEKLFFGSGTQLSVL.

The chain employs TRBV21-1 and TRBJ1-1. TRBV21-1 is noted as a pseudogene. CDR3 length: 17 amino acids. This CDR3 reads CASSKVEGGAVGTEAFF. The CDR3 nucleotides read TGTGCCAGCAGCAAAGTAGAAGGGGGGGCGGTCGGCACTGAAGCTTTCTTT.

The V gene is TRBV28, the J gene TRBJ2-5, with 12 bases identical to TRBD2. The CDR3 consists of 17 residues. CDR1 MDHEN and CDR2 SYDVKM come from the germline V gene. The V and J ends lost 6 bases and 5 bases, in that order; junction bases with no gene match: 13. The CDR3 DNA reads as TGTGCCAGCAGACAACGGACTAGCGGGATAGGATTGGAGACCCAGTACTTC. Translation gives CASRQRTSGIGLETQYF.